This TCR beta chain was recorded in a study of blood T cells in healthy people across ages (dated by TCRdb to about 2015). At the level of the whole study: In model experiments, template switching captured roughly one uniquely barcoded TCR beta cDNA molecule for every two T cells. The study measured age-related changes in TCR beta repertoire diversity using deep sequencing normalized with unique cDNA molecular identifiers. Using the same blood draw, the study looked at two additional independent replicas of 1 million unique cDNA reads for two donors, one aged 18 to 30 and the other aged 80 or older. Donors of different ages were randomly distributed across sequencing lanes to avoid experimental bias. Four age groups were formed from the donors: young (average about 15 years), middle-aged (approximately 40), aged (roughly 56) and long-lived (more than 75).

Library generation was performed with 5' RACE. Sequencing instrument: Illumina HiSeq 2500. A second PCR of roughly 6 to 12 cycles was performed with a sample-barcoded 5' primer and a J-beta primer mix. A template-switch 5' adaptor carrying 12 random nucleotides introduced a unique molecular identifier onto each TCR beta cDNA molecule. Each sample yielded at least 3 million CDR3-containing paired-end reads. First-strand cDNA was synthesized from all RNA with the Mint cDNA synthesis kit, primed by a TRBC-specific oligonucleotide. After uracil-DNA glycosylase treatment, a first 18-cycle PCR used universal primers M1SS and BC2_uni_R on all cDNA. The authors' analysis ran thus. For normalization, 1 million high-quality reads, each with a distinct molecular identifier, were randomly selected from each sample. Instead of being binned into consensus sequences, reads that shared molecular identifiers were thrown out. MiTCR, with a Q25 quality threshold and the strictest error-elimination algorithm, was used for CDR3 identification, clonotype clustering and error correction. Lower-bound total TCR beta diversity was estimated with a nonparametric unseen species model using Euler transformation. The public sequencing data were trimmed at Q25 with fastp and processed into clonotypes with MiXCR by TCRdb, which kept only in-frame beta chains. Each entry is one CDR3 protein sequence, shown with its most common DNA and genes. The V and J calls come from TCRdb's annotation, not from the publication. This sample comprises around 990,000 distinct CDR3 sequences, more than 30% of them detected only once. The ten largest clonotypes hold approximately 14% of the sample.

Donors were a few dozen systemically healthy Caucasian individuals from Russia aged roughly 6 to 95 years. Around 10 milliliters of peripheral blood were collected from each donor into EDTA-treated Vacutainer tubes. PBMCs were isolated by Ficoll-Paque density-gradient centrifugation, with at least 7 million obtained per sample. Trizol reagent was used to extract total RNA from PBMCs, with at least 5 micrograms per sample. For every donor, flow cytometry on a PBMC aliquot measured the percentage of naive CD45RAhigh/CD27high T cells. Results and caveats for the whole study, not just this receptor: The percentage of naive T cells measured by flow cytometry correlated strongly with observed TCR beta diversity. Estimates of total diversity from one million sequenced T cells were regarded as lower bounds and underestimates. Compared with the aged group, more naive CD4+ T cells, fewer expanded clones and increased TCR diversity were shown by the long-lived group, suggesting age selection. As age increased, observed TCR beta diversity per million T cells dropped in a roughly linear way, and a significant reduction was already evident by age about 40. Because donor CMV infection status was unknown, age-related changes in expanded clonotypes were potentially confounded. Bulk unsorted PBMC profiling prevented conclusive comparison of naive and antigen-experienced compartments.

To note about this clonotype: It has no known antigen specificity. No base-level quality is on record; no much larger clone is a single base apart.

The CDR3 spans 17 residues, from the cysteine through the phenylalanine. Of all the DNA, just the CDR3 is kept, 51 bases in frame from base 1. V loses 0 bases at its end and J loses 13 bases; junction bases beyond the gene matches: 17. CDR1 and CDR2 are read off the germline V gene as SGHRS and YFSETQ. The sample consisted of blood. The chain uses TRBV5-1 and TRBJ2-1; TRBD2 matches 9 bases in the middle. This TCR was recovered from a man between 18 and 29 years old in good health. The nucleotide sequence reads as follows: TGCGCCAGCAGCTTGGTTTGGGCTAGCGGGGCCCAAGAGACCCAGTTCTTC. This gives the protein CASSLVWASGAQETQFF.